The sequence of this T cell receptor beta chain was determined in a study of T-cell memory formation after mild COVID-19. V shed 4 bases and J shed 8 bases, with 13 bases lying between them. CDR1 and CDR2 (germline): SQVTM, ANQGSEA. The CDR3 contains 12 residues. With regard to this clonotype: Its antigen is still unknown.

Study-wide results and limits: Balance between CD4 and CD8 was seen in clones contracting day 15 to 85, and a CD4+ lean was seen in later expanders.

The TCR alpha and TCR beta cDNA libraries, bearing sample barcodes and UMIs, were generated by 5'RACE using constant-segment primers. TCRdb re-analysed the 5' RACE reads in MiXCR, keeping a single row per CDR3 protein. The sample includes about 320,000 distinct CDR3 sequences, 14% of them seen just once. The sequenced material came from PBMCs or a T cell subset sorted from them (not recorded which). This receptor was obtained from a man aged 18 to 30 who had mild COVID-19 (a few samples of this study predate the infection). Cell type and time point are not known. V usage is TRBV29-1 and J usage is TRBJ2-3; D remains ambiguous. The CDR3 sequence is CSVGGPGGTQYF. DNA of the CDR3: TGCAGCGTTGGCGGCCCGGGTGGTACGCAGTATTTT.